This paragraph reports one T cell receptor (beta chain). Method: immunoSEQ multiplex PCR; TCRdb's copy keeps in-frame clones and lacks some. The data hold about 79,000 clones, with 75% to 95% observed a single time. This CDR3 contains 13 residues. V lost 1 base and J lost 10; bases outside the gene matches: 2. Germline V lookup: CDR1 MNHNS, CDR2 SASEGT. This sample was taken from a study of OX40 agonist ivuxolimab in advanced cancers. Whole-study context: At doses from 0.01 to 10 mg/kg, patients were given intravenous ivuxolimab every 2 weeks.

This chain connects TRBV6-1 to TRBJ2-1, with 9 nucleotides matching TRBD2. The clonotype originates from an adult with an advanced solid tumor such as melanoma, head and neck, liver or kidney cancer. Sequenced here: CD4+ or CD8+ T cells sorted from blood, sampled in a trial of the OX40 agonist ivuxolimab. CDR3 loop: CASSEGGRAEQFF. The CDR3 DNA sequence: TGTGCCAGCAGTGAAGGCGGGAGGGCCGAGCAGTTCTTC.